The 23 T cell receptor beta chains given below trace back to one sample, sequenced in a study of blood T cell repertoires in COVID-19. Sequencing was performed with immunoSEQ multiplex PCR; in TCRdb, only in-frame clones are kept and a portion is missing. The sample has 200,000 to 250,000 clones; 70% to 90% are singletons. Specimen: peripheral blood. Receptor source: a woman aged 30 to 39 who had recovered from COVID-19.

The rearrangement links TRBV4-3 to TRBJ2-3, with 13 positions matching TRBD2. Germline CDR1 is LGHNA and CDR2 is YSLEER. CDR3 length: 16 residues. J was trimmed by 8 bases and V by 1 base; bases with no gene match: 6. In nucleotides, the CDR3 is TGCGCCAGCAGCCAAGCGCGACTAGCGGGGGGCGGTACGCAGTATTTT. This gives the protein CASSQARLAGGGTQYF.

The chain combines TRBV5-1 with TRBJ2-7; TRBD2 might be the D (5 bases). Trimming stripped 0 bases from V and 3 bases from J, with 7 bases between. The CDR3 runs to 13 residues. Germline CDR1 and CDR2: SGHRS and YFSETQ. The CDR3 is CASSLESGYEQYF. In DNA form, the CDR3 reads TGCGCCAGCAGCTTGGAAAGCGGCTACGAGCAGTACTTC.

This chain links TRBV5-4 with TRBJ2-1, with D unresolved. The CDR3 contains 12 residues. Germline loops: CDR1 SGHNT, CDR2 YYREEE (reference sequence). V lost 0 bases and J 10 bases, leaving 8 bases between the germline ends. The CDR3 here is CASSLEVGEQFF. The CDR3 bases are TGTGCCAGCAGCTTGGAAGTTGGCGAGCAGTTCTTC.

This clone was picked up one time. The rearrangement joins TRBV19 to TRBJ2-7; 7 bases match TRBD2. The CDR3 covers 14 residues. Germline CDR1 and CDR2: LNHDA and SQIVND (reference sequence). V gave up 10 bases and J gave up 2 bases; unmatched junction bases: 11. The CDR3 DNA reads TGTGCCACCTCTCCACTAGCGCACGCCTACGAGCAGTACTTC. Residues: CATSPLAHAYEQYF.

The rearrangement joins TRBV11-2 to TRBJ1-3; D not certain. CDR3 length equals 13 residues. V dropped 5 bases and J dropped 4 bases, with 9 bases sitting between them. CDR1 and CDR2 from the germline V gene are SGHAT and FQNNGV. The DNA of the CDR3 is TGTGCCAGCAGCAATTCCGGGGGAAACACCATATATTTT. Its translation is CASSNSGGNTIYF. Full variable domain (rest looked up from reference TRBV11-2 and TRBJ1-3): EAGVAQSPRYKIIEKRQSVAFWCNPISGHATLYWYQQILGQGPKLLIQFQNNGVVDDSQLPKDRFSAERLKGVDSTLKIQPAKLEDSAVYLCASSNSGGNTIYFGEGSWLTVV.

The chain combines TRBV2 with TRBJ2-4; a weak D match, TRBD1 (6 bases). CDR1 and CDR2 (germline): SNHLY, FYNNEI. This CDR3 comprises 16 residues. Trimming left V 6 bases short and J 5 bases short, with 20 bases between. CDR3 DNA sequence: TGTGCCAGCAGCGGTAGGACAGATAGCCTACAAAACATTCAGTACTTC. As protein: CASSGRTDSLQNIQYF.

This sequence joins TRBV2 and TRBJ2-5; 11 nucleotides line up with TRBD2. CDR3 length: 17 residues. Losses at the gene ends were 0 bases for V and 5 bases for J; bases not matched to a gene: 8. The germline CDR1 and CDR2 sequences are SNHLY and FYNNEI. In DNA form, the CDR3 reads TGTGCCAGCAGTGAAGCGTTAGCGGGGGGGATCAGGGAGACCCAGTACTTC. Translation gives CASSEALAGGIRETQYF.

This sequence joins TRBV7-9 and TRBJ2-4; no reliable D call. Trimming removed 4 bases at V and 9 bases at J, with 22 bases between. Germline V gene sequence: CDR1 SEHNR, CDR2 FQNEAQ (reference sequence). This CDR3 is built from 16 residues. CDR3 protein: CASSSNRVQEPAIQYF. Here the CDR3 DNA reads TGTGCCAGCAGCTCAAACAGAGTTCAAGAGCCTGCCATTCAGTACTTC.

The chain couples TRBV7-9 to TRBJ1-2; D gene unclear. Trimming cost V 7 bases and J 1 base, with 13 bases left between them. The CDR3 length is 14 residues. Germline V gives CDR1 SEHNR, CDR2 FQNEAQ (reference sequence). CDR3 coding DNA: TGTGCCAGCACCCCACCAGAAATTAACTATGGCTACACCTTC. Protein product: CASTPPEINYGYTF.

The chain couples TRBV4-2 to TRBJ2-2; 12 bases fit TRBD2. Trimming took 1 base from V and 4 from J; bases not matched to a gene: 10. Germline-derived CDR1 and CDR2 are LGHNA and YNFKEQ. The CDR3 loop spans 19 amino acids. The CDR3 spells CASSQGDLAGGRITGELFF. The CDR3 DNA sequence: TGTGCCAGCAGCCAAGGGGACCTAGCGGGGGGGCGGATCACCGGGGAGCTGTTTTTT.

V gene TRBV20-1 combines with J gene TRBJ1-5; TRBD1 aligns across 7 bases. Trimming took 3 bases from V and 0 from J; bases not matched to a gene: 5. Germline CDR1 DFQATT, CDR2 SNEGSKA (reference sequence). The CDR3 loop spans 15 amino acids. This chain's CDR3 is CSASRQGYSNQPQHF. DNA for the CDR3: TGCAGTGCTAGTCGACAGGGATATAGCAATCAGCCCCAGCATTTT.

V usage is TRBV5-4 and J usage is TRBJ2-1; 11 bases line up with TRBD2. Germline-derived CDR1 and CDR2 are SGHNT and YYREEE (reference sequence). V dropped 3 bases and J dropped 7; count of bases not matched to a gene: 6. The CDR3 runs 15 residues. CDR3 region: CASSSPGLAENEQFF. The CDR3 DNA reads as TGTGCCAGCAGCTCACCGGGACTAGCGGAGAATGAGCAGTTCTTC. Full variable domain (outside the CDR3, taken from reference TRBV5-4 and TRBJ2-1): ETGVTQSPTHLIKTRGQQVTLRCSSQSGHNTVSWYQQALGQGPQFIFQYYREEENGRGNFPPRFSGLQFPNYSSELNVNALELDDSALYLCASSSPGLAENEQFFGPGTRLTVL.

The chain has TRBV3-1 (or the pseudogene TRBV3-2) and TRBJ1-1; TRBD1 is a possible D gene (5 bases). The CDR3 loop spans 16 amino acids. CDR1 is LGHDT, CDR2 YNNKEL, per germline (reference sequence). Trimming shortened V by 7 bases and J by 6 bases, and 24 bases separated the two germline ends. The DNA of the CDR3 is TGTGCCAGCACTCCTACGCCAGGGACTAGAACACCTGAAGCTTTCTTT. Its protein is CASTPTPGTRTPEAFF.

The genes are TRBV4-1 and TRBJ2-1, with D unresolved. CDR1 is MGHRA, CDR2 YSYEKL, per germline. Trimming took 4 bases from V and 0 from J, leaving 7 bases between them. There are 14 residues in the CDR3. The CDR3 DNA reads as TGCGCCAGCAGCCTCTTGAGCTCCTACAATGAGCAGTTCTTC. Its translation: CASSLLSSYNEQFF.

CDR3 nucleotides: TGTGCCAGCAGCCAAGATGCTAGCGGGGGGGCCGGGTCCTACAATGAGCAGTTCTTC. Protein sequence: CASSQDASGGAGSYNEQFF. The rearrangement links TRBV4-2 to TRBJ2-1; 12 nucleotides match TRBD2. The CDR3 is 19 residues long. J lost 1 base, V lost 0 bases, and 7 bases had no gene match. CDR1 is LGHNA and CDR2 is YNFKEQ in the germline V gene.

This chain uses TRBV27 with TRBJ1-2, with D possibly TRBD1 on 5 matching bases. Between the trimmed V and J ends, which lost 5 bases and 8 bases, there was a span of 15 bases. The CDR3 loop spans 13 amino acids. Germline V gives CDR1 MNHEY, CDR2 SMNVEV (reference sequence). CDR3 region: CASSESQGRGYTF. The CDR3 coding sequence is TGTGCCAGCAGTGAAAGTCAGGGAAGGGGCTACACCTTC.

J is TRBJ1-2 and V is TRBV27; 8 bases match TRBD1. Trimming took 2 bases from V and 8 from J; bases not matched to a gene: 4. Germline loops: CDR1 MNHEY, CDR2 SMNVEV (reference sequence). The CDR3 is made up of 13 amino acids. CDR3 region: CASSLGDRRGYTF. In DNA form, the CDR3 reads TGTGCCAGCAGTTTAGGGGACAGGAGAGGCTACACCTTC.

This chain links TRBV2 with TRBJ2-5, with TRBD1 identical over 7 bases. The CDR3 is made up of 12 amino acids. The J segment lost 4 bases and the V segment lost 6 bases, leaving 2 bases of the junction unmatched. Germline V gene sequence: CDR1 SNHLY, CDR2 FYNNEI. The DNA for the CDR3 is TGTGCCAGCAGCACAGGGGCAGAGACCCAGTACTTC. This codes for CASSTGAETQYF. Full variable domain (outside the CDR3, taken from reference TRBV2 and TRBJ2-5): EPEVTQTPSHQVTQMGQEVILRCVPISNHLYFYWYRQILGQKVEFLVSFYNNEISEKSEIFDDQFSVERPDGSNFTLKIRSTKLEDSAMYFCASSTGAETQYFGPGTRLLVL.

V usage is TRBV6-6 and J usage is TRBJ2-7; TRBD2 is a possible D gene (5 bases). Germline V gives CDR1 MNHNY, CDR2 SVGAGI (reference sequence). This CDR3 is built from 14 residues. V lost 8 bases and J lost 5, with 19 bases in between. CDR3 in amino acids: CASRGSGSLDEQYF. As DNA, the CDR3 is TGTGCCAGCCGGGGATCGGGTTCTCTCGACGAGCAGTACTTC.

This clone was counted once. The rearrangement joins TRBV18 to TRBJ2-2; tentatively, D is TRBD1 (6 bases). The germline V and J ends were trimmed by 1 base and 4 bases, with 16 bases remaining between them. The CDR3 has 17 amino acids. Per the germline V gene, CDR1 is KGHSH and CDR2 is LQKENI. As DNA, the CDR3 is TGTGCCAGCTCACCACAAGGTGCAGGGACAATCACCGGGGAGCTGTTTTTT. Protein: CASSPQGAGTITGELFF.

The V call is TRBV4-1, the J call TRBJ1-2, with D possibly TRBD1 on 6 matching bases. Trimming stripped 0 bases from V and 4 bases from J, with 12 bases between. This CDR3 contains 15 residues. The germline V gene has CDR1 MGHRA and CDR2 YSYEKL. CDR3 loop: CASSQEATGSYGYTF. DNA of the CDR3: TGCGCCAGCAGCCAAGAAGCCACAGGGTCCTATGGCTACACCTTC.

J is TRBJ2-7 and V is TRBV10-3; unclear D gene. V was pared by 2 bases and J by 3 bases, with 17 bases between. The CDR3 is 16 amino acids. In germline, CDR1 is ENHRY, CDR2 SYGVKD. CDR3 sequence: CAISEGFQRLGYEQYF. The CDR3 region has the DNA TGTGCCATCAGTGAGGGGTTTCAGAGACTGGGCTACGAGCAGTACTTC.

CDR3 sequence reads: CASSHLLGTLNTGELFF. The CDR3 nucleotides read TGCGCCAGCAGCCACCTGTTAGGGACATTGAACACCGGGGAGCTGTTTTTT. This rearrangement joins TRBV4-1 to TRBJ2-2, with D possibly being TRBD1 (6 bases). Germline values: CDR1 MGHRA, CDR2 YSYEKL. Trimming cost V 3 bases and J 1 base, with 15 bases left between them. CDR3 length: 17 residues.